Below, 17 T cell receptor beta chains from the same sample are listed, as sequenced in a study of T-cell reconstitution after alpha-beta-depleted transplantation in children. During its preparation, the TCRbeta library received unique molecular identifiers. TCRdb called the PCR reads again in MiXCR, with one record for every CDR3 protein. The data hold about 540,000 distinct CDR3 sequences, with around 20% observed a single time. This sample comprised PBMCs from the stem cell graft donor, obtained from the stem cell graft. Every receptor here comes from a human donor who donated a stem cell graft to a child with acute lymphoblastic leukemia.

The J gene is TRBJ1-1, the V gene TRBV20-1; no clear D. This CDR3 is 14 amino acids long. Germline CDR1 is DFQATT and CDR2 is SNEGSKA (reference sequence). V lost 1 base and J lost 4, with 13 bases in between. CDR3 loop: CSARVGGPSTEAFF. The DNA for the CDR3 is TGCAGTGCTAGAGTTGGCGGGCCGAGCACTGAAGCTTTCTTT.

The gene calls are TRBV12-3 or TRBV12-4 and TRBJ1-2; 7 bases fit TRBD1. The CDR3 runs to 15 residues. The junction had 5 bases not matched to a gene; V was cut back by 2 bases and J by 2 bases. The CDR3 DNA reads as TGTGCCAGCAGTTTATGGACAGGTAGCAACTATGGCTACACCTTC. It encodes CASSLWTGSNYGYTF.

This clonotype occurred a few times. This chain connects TRBV7-9 to TRBJ2-1; TRBD1 matches at 8 bases. CDR3 length: 15 residues. The germline V gene has CDR1 SEHNR and CDR2 FQNEAQ (reference sequence). Trimming cost V 6 bases and J 4 bases; bases outside gene matches: 8. The CDR3 DNA reads TGTGCCAGCAGGCCCTGGGGGACAGGTTACAATGAGCAGTTCTTC. Its protein product is CASRPWGTGYNEQFF.

This clonotype was observed a handful of times. This sequence joins TRBV7-9 and TRBJ2-3; 8 nucleotides line up with TRBD2. Germline-derived CDR1 and CDR2 are SEHNR and FQNEAQ (reference sequence). V gave up 0 bases and J gave up 4 bases; unmatched junction bases: 3. This CDR3 is 15 amino acids long. Here the CDR3 reads CASSLAAGGADTQYF. The CDR3 DNA reads TGTGCCAGCAGCTTAGCGGCGGGAGGAGCAGATACGCAGTATTTT. The whole variable domain, filled in from reference TRBV7-9 and TRBJ2-3, reads DTGVSQNPRHKITKRGQNVTFRCDPISEHNRLYWYRQTLGQGPEFLTYFQNEAQLEKSRLLSDRFSAERPKGSFSTLEIQRTEQGDSAMYLCASSLAAGGADTQYFGPGTRLTVL.

This clonotype was seen ten or more times. J is TRBJ2-1 and V is TRBV28; 7 nucleotides agree with TRBD2. This CDR3 is 14 amino acids long. With 2 bases clipped from V and 9 bases from J, the junction kept 7 bases outside the gene matches. Per the germline V gene, CDR1 is MDHEN and CDR2 is SYDVKM. The CDR3 sequence is CASSLLAGEAEQFF. CDR3 DNA sequence: TGTGCCAGCAGTTTACTCGCGGGAGAGGCTGAGCAGTTCTTC.

In its sample, this clonotype was seen a few times. This chain links TRBV12-3 or TRBV12-4 with TRBJ2-3, with 7 bases matching TRBD2. This CDR3 spans 14 amino acids. With V trimmed by 9 bases and J by 2 bases, 8 bases remained unmatched. The CDR3 sequence is CASRASGYTDTQYF. CDR3 in DNA: TGTGCCAGTAGGGCTAGCGGCTACACAGATACGCAGTATTTT.

This clonotype has just a few counts. The chain recombines TRBV5-1 with TRBJ1-4, with D tentatively TRBD1 (5 bases). Germline CDR1 is SGHRS and CDR2 is YFSETQ. With 1 base removed from V and 4 bases from J, the gap between germline ends came to 11 bases. The CDR3 totals 15 residues. The CDR3 region has the DNA TGCGCCAGCAGCTTGTTGCCAGGGATTAATGAAAAACTGTTTTTT. Translation: CASSLLPGINEKLFF.

The rearrangement links TRBV6-1 to TRBJ2-1, with D possibly TRBD2 on 6 matching bases. V lost 7 bases to trimming and J lost 6 bases, with 13 bases between them. Germline V gives CDR1 MNHNS, CDR2 SASEGT. The CDR3 is made up of 13 amino acids. The CDR3 loop reads CASTRGLTNEQFF. CDR3 sequence (DNA): TGTGCCAGCACTAGGGGACTGACCAATGAGCAGTTCTTC.

This chain joins TRBV12-3 or TRBV12-4 and TRBJ2-3; 10 nucleotides line up with TRBD2. The V segment lost 7 bases and the J segment 4 bases; nucleotides outside the gene matches: 14. The CDR3 has 17 amino acids. Here the CDR3 reads CASTLRGASGSADTQYF. CDR3 DNA sequence: TGTGCCAGCACCCTTAGGGGGGCTAGCGGGAGCGCAGATACGCAGTATTTT.

V gene TRBV5-5 combines with J gene TRBJ2-7; D unresolved. The ends were cut back, 2 bases at V and 4 bases at J, with 10 bases in the middle. Germline values: CDR1 SGHKS, CDR2 YYEKEE (reference sequence). This CDR3 comprises 13 residues. CDR3 loop: CASSFLTAYEQYF. CDR3 nucleotide sequence: TGTGCCAGCAGCTTTCTGACCGCTTACGAGCAGTACTTC. The full variable domain, rest sourced from reference TRBV5-5 and TRBJ2-7, is DAGVTQSPTHLIKTRGQQVTLRCSPISGHKSVSWYQQVLGQGPQFIFQYYEKEERGRGNFPDRFSARQFPNYSSELNVNALLLGDSALYLCASSFLTAYEQYFGPGTRLTVT.

The chain combines TRBV19 with TRBJ2-1; D ambiguous. Trimming left V 10 bases short and J 10 bases short, with 17 bases between. This CDR3 spans 12 amino acids. Germline V gene lookup returns CDR1 LNHDA and CDR2 SQIVND (reference sequence). The CDR3 loop reads CATSPSAWEQFF. CDR3 nucleotide sequence: TGTGCCACCTCCCCCAGCGCTTGGGAGCAGTTCTTC.

This clonotype was counted only a few times. The chain joins TRBV20-1 to TRBJ1-2, with TRBD1 as a possible D gene (6 bases). V was pared by 1 base and J by 7 bases, with 22 bases between. CDR3 size: 16 residues. Germline loops: CDR1 DFQATT, CDR2 SNEGSKA (reference sequence). CDR3 sequence: CSARVVKIQGRGGYTF. CDR3 in DNA: TGCAGTGCTAGAGTGGTTAAAATCCAGGGGCGAGGTGGCTACACCTTC.

This clonotype came up a few times. The chain has TRBV20-1 and TRBJ1-1; tentative D call: TRBD1 (5 bases). The CDR3 is 14 residues long. Germline lookup yields CDR1 DFQATT and CDR2 SNEGSKA (reference sequence). V gave up 3 bases and J gave up 0 bases, with 11 bases separating them. DNA of the CDR3: TGCAGTGCTAGCCTGGGACCGCTGAACACTGAAGCTTTCTTT. It codes for CSASLGPLNTEAFF.

The sample holds a few counts of this clonotype. The rearrangement joins TRBV20-1 to TRBJ2-3; D perhaps matches TRBD2 (5 bases). This CDR3 is built from 13 residues. Trimming pared 5 bases from V and 1 base from J, leaving 10 bases between. CDR1 is DFQATT and CDR2 is SNEGSKA in the germline V gene (reference sequence). CDR3 DNA: TGCAGTGCTTCTGAGGGCCGCACAGATACGCAGTATTTT. As protein: CSASEGRTDTQYF.

The sample holds a few counts of this clonotype. The rearrangement uses TRBV4-2 and TRBJ2-1; 11 bases align to TRBD2. Germline CDR1 LGHNA, CDR2 YNFKEQ. The CDR3 covers 16 residues. Trimming cost V 3 bases and J 8 bases; bases outside gene matches: 9. CDR3 region: CASSQIAGGPSDEQFF. CDR3 bases: TGTGCCAGCAGCCAGATAGCGGGAGGGCCATCGGATGAGCAGTTCTTC.

This sequence joins TRBV20-1 and TRBJ2-7; 9 bases align to TRBD2. CDR3 length: 13 amino acids. The ends lost 3 bases at V and 3 bases at J; junction bases unmatched: 3. CDR1 DFQATT and CDR2 SNEGSKA come from the germline V gene (reference sequence). The CDR3 nucleotides read TGCAGTGCTAGGGCTAGCGGGATCTACGAGCAGTACTTC. This gives the protein CSARASGIYEQYF.

This clonotype was seen more than once but under ten times. The chain uses TRBV29-1 and TRBJ2-1; 8 bases align to TRBD2. The CDR3 totals 14 residues. The V gene end was trimmed by 5 bases and the J gene end by 3 bases; junction bases not matched to a gene: 6. CDR1 and CDR2 from the germline V gene are SQVTM and ANQGSEA. The CDR3 coding sequence is TGCAGCGTTCGTGAACTAGCGGACTACAATGAGCAGTTCTTC. Protein sequence: CSVRELADYNEQFF.